What follows are 17 T cell receptor beta chains derived from one specimen sequenced in a study of Ad26.COV2.S vaccination and SARS-CoV-2 variants. Repertoires were generated with immunoSEQ multiplex PCR, while TCRdb's copy carries only in-frame clones and drops some. Of hundreds of thousands of clones listed, 88% were seen once; the top ten hold 6.4%. Treatment indicated: around 19 received Ad26.COV2.S at low or high dose, single or two shots; roughly 5 received placebo; per-sample allocation not given. Sampling occurred on day 63 after the first vaccine or placebo injection. Sequences were derived from peripheral blood, sampled in a trial of Ad26.COV2.S vaccine versus placebo. The source is a person aged 18 to 65 who received the Ad26.COV2.S COVID-19 vaccine or a placebo.

V gene TRBV5-1 combines with J gene TRBJ2-3; D is ambiguous. CDR1 and CDR2 from the germline V gene are SGHRS and YFSETQ. The V gene lost 5 bases and the J gene lost 6 bases, with 19 bases spanning the gap. This CDR3 region has 15 residues. The CDR3 bases are TGCGCCAGCAGTGGCTCCCCAAGGTCAGCCGATACGCAGTATTTT. This encodes CASSGSPRSADTQYF.

This chain uses TRBV6-2 or TRBV6-3 with TRBJ2-7, with TRBD2 matching 9 bases. J lost 5 bases, V lost 6 bases, and 8 bases had no gene match. Germline CDR1 and CDR2: MNHEY and SVGEGT. This CDR3 spans 14 amino acids. The CDR3 protein is CASSRGGGANEQYF. The CDR3 bases are TGTGCCAGCAGCAGAGGCGGGGGGGCCAACGAGCAGTACTTC.

Comments on this clone: The junction and the germline gene differ at one end; a read error may be behind it. The genes are TRBV6-2 or TRBV6-3 and TRBJ2-1; TRBD2 matches 14 bases. CDR3 size: 17 residues. CDR1 is MNHEY, CDR2 SVGEGT, per germline. The CDR3 here is CASSYSGTSGGRNEQFF. The CDR3 DNA reads as TGTGCCAGCAGCTACTCCGGGACTAGCGGGGGACGAAATGAGCAGTTCTTC.

The chain has TRBV5-5 and TRBJ2-7; TRBD1 matches at 7 bases. Germline-derived CDR1 and CDR2 are SGHKS and YYEKEE (reference sequence). The CDR3 sequence is 15 residues long. Losses at the gene ends were 4 bases for V and 2 bases for J; bases not matched to a gene: 9. Here the CDR3 reads CASSTGTALPYEQYF. The CDR3 DNA follows: TGTGCCAGCAGCACTGGGACAGCATTACCCTACGAGCAGTACTTC. The complete variable domain, with remaining parts taken from reference TRBV5-5 and TRBJ2-7, reads DAGVTQSPTHLIKTRGQQVTLRCSPISGHKSVSWYQQVLGQGPQFIFQYYEKEERGRGNFPDRFSARQFPNYSSELNVNALLLGDSALYLCASSTGTALPYEQYFGPGTRLTVT.

The rearrangement uses TRBV19 and TRBJ1-2, with D possibly TRBD1 on 6 matching bases. The CDR3 spans 13 residues. V was cut by 5 bases and J by 7 bases, with 14 bases left in between. Germline assignment: CDR1 LNHDA and CDR2 SQIVND (reference sequence). The CDR3 is CASSGPRGSGYTF. The CDR3 bases are TGTGCCAGTAGTGGTCCCAGGGGAAGTGGCTACACCTTC. The whole variable domain, remainder taken from reference TRBV19 and TRBJ1-2, is DGGITQSPKYLFRKEGQNVTLSCEQNLNHDAMYWYRQDPGQGLRLIYYSQIVNDFQKGDIAEGYSVSREKKESFPLTVTSAQKNPTAFYLCASSGPRGSGYTFGSGTRLTVV.

The rearrangement uses TRBV5-1 and TRBJ1-1; TRBD1 agrees at 12 bases. With V trimmed by 0 bases and J by 0 bases, 3 bases remained unmatched. CDR1 and CDR2 from the germline V gene are SGHRS and YFSETQ. The CDR3 is 17 residues long. CDR3 sequence: CASSLGGTGGMNTEAFF. Written as DNA, the CDR3 is TGCGCCAGCAGCTTGGGTGGGACAGGGGGCATGAACACTGAAGCTTTCTTT.

CDR3 protein: CASSQDGRGYEQYF. As DNA, the CDR3 is TGTGCCAGCAGCCAAGACGGGAGAGGCTACGAGCAGTACTTC. The rearrangement joins TRBV3-1 (or the pseudogene TRBV3-2) to TRBJ2-7; tentatively, D is TRBD2 (6 bases). Trimming removed 0 bases from V and 3 bases from J, with 9 bases in between. The germline CDR1 and CDR2 sequences are LGHDT and YNNKEL (reference sequence). This CDR3 region has 14 residues.

This chain links TRBV19 with TRBJ2-1, with D unclear. There are 11 residues in the CDR3. The V end was cut by 7 bases, the J end by 7 bases, with 8 bases between. Germline CDR1 is LNHDA and CDR2 is SQIVND (reference sequence). CDR3 coding DNA: TGTGCCAGTACGTATGGGAATGAGCAGTTCTTC. It yields the protein CASTYGNEQFF.

This clone has only a few counts. The rearrangement links TRBV6-5 to TRBJ1-5, with 7 bases that match TRBD1. CDR3 length: 12 residues. V dropped 11 bases and J dropped 11; count of bases not matched to a gene: 12. CDR1 MNHEY and CDR2 SVGAGI come from the germline V gene. The CDR3 reads CAATGRSGAQHF. The CDR3 nucleotides are TGTGCCGCGACAGGGAGGAGTGGAGCCCAGCATTTT.

In nucleotides, the CDR3 is TGTGCCAGCAGTTTAGTGTGGCAGCCCCAGCATTTT. This translates into CASSLVWQPQHF. This chain uses TRBV6-2 or TRBV6-3 with TRBJ1-5, with D unclear. The V gene's germline CDR1 is MNHEY and CDR2 SVGEGT. The CDR3 contains 12 residues. V was shortened by 4 bases and J by 7 bases, with 8 bases between the two germline ends.

V and J are TRBV9 and TRBJ2-3; 7 positions agree with TRBD2. The CDR3 has 15 amino acids. V shed 1 base and J 3 bases; nucleotides not matched to a gene: 5. Per the germline V gene, CDR1 is SGDLS and CDR2 is YYNGEE. CDR3 residues: CASSVWLSGTDTQYF. The CDR3 DNA sequence: TGTGCCAGCAGCGTATGGCTTAGCGGGACAGATACGCAGTATTTT.

This clone was observed once. The chain combines TRBV6-4 with TRBJ2-2; D is perhaps TRBD2 (6 bases). Trimming left V 4 bases short and J 5 bases short, with 11 bases between. The length of the CDR3 is 14 residues. The germline gives CDR1 MRHNA, CDR2 SNTAGT. Here the CDR3 DNA reads TGTGCCAGCAGTGTAACCCGGGGGACCGGGGAGCTGTTTTTT. This codes for CASSVTRGTGELFF.

V gene TRBV6-6 combines with J gene TRBJ2-7; D gene unclear. The CDR3 is made up of 16 amino acids. Trimming removed 0 bases at V and 2 bases at J, with 14 bases between. The germline CDR1 and CDR2 sequences are MNHNY and SVGAGI (reference sequence). The CDR3 protein is CASSYSSYGRPYEQYF. In DNA, the CDR3 is TGTGCCAGCAGTTACTCGTCCTACGGACGCCCCTACGAGCAGTACTTC.

J is TRBJ1-5 and V is TRBV19, with a possible D match to TRBD1 (6 bases). V was trimmed by 3 bases and J by 6 bases, leaving 15 bases between them. This CDR3 has 15 residues. Germline loops: CDR1 LNHDA, CDR2 SQIVND (reference sequence). CDR3 sequence reads: CASSMSRGSTQPQHF. The CDR3 DNA follows: TGTGCCAGTAGTATGAGCAGGGGAAGTACTCAGCCCCAGCATTTT. Complete variable domain (other parts from reference TRBV19 and TRBJ1-5): DGGITQSPKYLFRKEGQNVTLSCEQNLNHDAMYWYRQDPGQGLRLIYYSQIVNDFQKGDIAEGYSVSREKKESFPLTVTSAQKNPTAFYLCASSMSRGSTQPQHFGDGTRLSIL.

The genes are TRBV5-6 and TRBJ1-2; D not resolved. The CDR3 covers 15 residues. The germline V gene encodes CDR1 SGHDT and CDR2 YYEEEE. V lost 0 bases to trimming and J lost 2 bases, with 11 bases between them. The CDR3 nucleotides are TGTGCCAGCAGCTTGGGGGTCGTCCGAAACTATGGCTACACCTTC. Translating gives CASSLGVVRNYGYTF. The full variable domain, completed using reference TRBV5-6 and TRBJ1-2, is DAGVTQSPTHLIKTRGQQVTLRCSPKSGHDTVSWYQQALGQGPQFIFQYYEEEERQRGNFPDRFSGHQFPNYSSELNVNALLLGDSALYLCASSLGVVRNYGYTFGSGTRLTVV.

The chain links TRBV28 to TRBJ2-1, with D perhaps TRBD2 (7 bases). Germline-derived CDR1 and CDR2 are MDHEN and SYDVKM. Trimming cost V 6 bases and J 4 bases, with 13 bases left between them. The CDR3 totals 14 residues. CDR3 in DNA: TGTGCCAGCAGAAAGGAGGGGGGGTACAATGAGCAGTTCTTC. It is translated as CASRKEGGYNEQFF.

V gene TRBV14 combines with J gene TRBJ1-5, with a tentative D call TRBD1 (5 bases). Germline V gene lookup returns CDR1 SGHDN and CDR2 FVKESK. The CDR3 is 17 amino acids. V lost 8 bases to trimming and J lost 0 bases, with 20 bases between them. CDR3 DNA sequence: TGTGCCAGCGGAACAGGTCGACGTGCTTATAGCAATCAGCCCCAGCATTTT. Translating it yields CASGTGRRAYSNQPQHF. The variable domain in full, with the rest retrieved from reference TRBV14 and TRBJ1-5, is EAGVTQFPSHSVIEKGQTVTLRCDPISGHDNLYWYRRVMGKEIKFLLHFVKESKQDESGMPNNRFLAERTGGTYSTLKVQPAELEDSGVYFCASGTGRRAYSNQPQHFGDGTRLSIL.